The following is a T cell receptor (beta chain) sequence with its context. Antigen unknown. The sample originates from a study of TIL therapy for anti-PD-1-resistant metastatic lung cancer. The libraries were made with immunoSEQ v3. Some clones are missing from TCRdb's copy, which holds only in-frame ones; the method was immunoSEQ multiplex PCR. The sample holds 25,000 to 30,000 clones, 60% to 70% seen once. Noted time point: pre-treatment sample, taken before nivolumab and TIL therapy. The tumor samples were excised metastases, mostly pleural nodules or supraclavicular lymph nodes. The CDR3 length is 13 residues. CDR1 and CDR2 (germline): SEHNR, FQNEAQ (reference sequence). Germline trimming cut 1 base from V and 6 bases from J; bases unmatched to any gene: 0. Study observations and caveats: Patients were highly selected, enriched for treatment-naive, never-smoker and oncogene-addicted cases. Compared with baseline intratumoral T cells, expanded TIL cultures were more clonal and less diverse (roughly 6.5% vs 31%).

The sequence was collected from a woman aged 30 to 85 with non-small cell lung cancer. The specimen was tumor tissue, collected at baseline. V usage is TRBV7-9 and J usage is TRBJ1-5; TRBD1 matches 7 bases. CDR3 in amino acids: CASSLGQGQPQHF. The DNA for the CDR3 is TGTGCCAGCAGCTTAGGACAGGGTCAGCCCCAGCATTTT.